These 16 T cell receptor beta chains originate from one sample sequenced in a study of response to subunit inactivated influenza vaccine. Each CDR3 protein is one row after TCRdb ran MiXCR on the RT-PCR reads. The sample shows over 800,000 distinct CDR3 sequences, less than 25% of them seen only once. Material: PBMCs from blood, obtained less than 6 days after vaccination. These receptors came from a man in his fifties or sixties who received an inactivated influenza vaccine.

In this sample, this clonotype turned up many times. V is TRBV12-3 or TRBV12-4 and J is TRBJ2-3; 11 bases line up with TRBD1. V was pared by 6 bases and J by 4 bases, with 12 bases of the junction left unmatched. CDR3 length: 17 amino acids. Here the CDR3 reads CASRPNPGQGVADTQYF. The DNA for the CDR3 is TGTGCCAGCAGACCGAACCCGGGACAGGGGGTCGCAGATACGCAGTATTTT.

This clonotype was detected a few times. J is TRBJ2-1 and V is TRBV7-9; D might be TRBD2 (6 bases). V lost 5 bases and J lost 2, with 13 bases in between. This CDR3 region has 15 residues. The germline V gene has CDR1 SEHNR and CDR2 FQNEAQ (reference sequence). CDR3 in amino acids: CASSPITGAYNEQFF. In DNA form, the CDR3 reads TGTGCCAGCAGCCCAATTACGGGAGCCTACAATGAGCAGTTCTTC.

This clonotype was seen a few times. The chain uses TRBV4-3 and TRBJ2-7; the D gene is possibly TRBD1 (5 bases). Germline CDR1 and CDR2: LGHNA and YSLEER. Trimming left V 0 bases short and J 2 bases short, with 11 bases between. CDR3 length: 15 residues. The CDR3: CASSQDARAPYEQYF. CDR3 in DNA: TGCGCCAGCAGCCAAGACGCCAGGGCTCCCTACGAGCAGTACTTC.

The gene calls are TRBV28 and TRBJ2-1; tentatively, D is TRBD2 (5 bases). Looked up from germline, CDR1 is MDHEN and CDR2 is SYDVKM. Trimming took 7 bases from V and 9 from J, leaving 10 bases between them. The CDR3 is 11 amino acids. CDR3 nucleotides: TGTGCCAGCACGAGGGCCACTGAGCAGTTCTTC. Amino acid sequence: CASTRATEQFF.

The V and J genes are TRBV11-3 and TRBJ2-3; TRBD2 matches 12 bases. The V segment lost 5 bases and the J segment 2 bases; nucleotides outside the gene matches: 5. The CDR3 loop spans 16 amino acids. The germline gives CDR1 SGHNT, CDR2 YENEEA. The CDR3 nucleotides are TGTGCCAGCAGCACCGGGACTAGCGGGTACACAGATACGCAGTATTTT. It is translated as CASSTGTSGYTDTQYF.

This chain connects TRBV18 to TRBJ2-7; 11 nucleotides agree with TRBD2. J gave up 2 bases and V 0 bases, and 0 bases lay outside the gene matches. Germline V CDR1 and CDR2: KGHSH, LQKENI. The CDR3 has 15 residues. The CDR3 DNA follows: TGTGCCAGCTCACCACCTAGCGGGGGGGCCTACGAGCAGTACTTC. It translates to CASSPPSGGAYEQYF.

The CDR3 nucleotides are TGCAGTGCTCTCCAGGACGGCCGGGGTCGGGGGCAGTTCTTC. Protein product: CSALQDGRGRGQFF. V is TRBV20-1 and J is TRBJ2-1; D perhaps matches TRBD2 (5 bases). The CDR3 covers 14 residues. CDR1 is DFQATT, CDR2 SNEGSKA, per germline (reference sequence). V shed 5 bases and J shed 12 bases, with 23 bases lying between them.

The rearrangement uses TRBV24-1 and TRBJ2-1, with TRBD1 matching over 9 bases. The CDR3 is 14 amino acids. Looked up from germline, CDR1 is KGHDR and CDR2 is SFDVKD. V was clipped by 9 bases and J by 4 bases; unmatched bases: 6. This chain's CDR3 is CATARQGGYNEQFF. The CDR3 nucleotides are TGTGCCACCGCTAGACAGGGGGGATACAATGAGCAGTTCTTC.

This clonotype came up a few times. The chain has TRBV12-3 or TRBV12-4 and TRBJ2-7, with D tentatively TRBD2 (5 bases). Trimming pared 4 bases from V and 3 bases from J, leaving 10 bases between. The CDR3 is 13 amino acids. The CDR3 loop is CASSYRGFYEQYF. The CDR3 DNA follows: TGTGCCAGCAGTTATCGGGGATTCTACGAGCAGTACTTC.

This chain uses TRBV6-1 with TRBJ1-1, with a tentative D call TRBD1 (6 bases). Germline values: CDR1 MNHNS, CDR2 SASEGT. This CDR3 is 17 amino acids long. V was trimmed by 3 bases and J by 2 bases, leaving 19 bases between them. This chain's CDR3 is CASSDTFTGYYNTEAFF. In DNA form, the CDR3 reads TGTGCCAGCAGTGACACCTTCACAGGGTATTATAACACTGAAGCTTTCTTT.

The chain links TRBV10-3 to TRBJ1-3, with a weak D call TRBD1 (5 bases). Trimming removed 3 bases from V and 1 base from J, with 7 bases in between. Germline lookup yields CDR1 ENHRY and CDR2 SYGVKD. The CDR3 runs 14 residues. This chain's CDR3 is CAISDDRSGNTIYF. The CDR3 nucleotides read TGTGCCATCAGTGATGACAGATCTGGAAACACCATATATTTT.

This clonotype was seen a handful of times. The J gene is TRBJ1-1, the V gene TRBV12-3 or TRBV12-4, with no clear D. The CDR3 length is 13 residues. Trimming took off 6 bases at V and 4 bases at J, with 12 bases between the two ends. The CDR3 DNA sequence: TGTGCCAGCAGGAAGAGTTCTAGCACTGAAGCTTTCTTT. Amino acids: CASRKSSSTEAFF.

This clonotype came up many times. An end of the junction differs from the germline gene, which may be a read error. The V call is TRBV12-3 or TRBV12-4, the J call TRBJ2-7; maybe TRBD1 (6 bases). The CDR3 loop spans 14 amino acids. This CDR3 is CASSSPGASDEQYF. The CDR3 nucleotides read TGTGCCAGCAGTTCCCCAGGGGCCTCCGACGAGCAGTACTTC.

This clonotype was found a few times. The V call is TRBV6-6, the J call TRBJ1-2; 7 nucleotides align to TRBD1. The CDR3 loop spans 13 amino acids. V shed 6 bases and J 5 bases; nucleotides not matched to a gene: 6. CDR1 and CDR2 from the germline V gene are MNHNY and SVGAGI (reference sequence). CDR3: CASSPGTEYGYTF. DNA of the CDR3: TGTGCCAGCAGCCCCGGGACAGAATATGGCTACACCTTC.

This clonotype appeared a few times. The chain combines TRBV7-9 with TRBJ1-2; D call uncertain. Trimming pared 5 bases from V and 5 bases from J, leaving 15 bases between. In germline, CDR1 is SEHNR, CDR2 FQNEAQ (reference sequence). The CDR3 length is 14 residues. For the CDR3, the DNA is TGTGCCAGCAGCACCGGATACTTGGGTTATGGCTACACCTTC. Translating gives CASSTGYLGYGYTF.

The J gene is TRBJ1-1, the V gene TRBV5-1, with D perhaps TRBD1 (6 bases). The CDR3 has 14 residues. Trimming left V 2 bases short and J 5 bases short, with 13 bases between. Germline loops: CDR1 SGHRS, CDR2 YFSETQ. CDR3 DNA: TGCGCCAGCAGCTTCGCAGGGGTAGGAACTGAAGCTTTCTTT. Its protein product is CASSFAGVGTEAFF.